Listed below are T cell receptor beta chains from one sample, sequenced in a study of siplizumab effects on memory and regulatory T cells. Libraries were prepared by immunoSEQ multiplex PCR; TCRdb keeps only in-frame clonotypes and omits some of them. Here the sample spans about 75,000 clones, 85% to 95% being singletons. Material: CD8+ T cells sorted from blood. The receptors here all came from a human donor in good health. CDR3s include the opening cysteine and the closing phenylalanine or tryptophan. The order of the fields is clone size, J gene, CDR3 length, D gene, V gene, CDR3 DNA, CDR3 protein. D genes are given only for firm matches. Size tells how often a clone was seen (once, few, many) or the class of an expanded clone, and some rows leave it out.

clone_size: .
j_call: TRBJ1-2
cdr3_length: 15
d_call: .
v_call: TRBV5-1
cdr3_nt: TGCGCCAGCAGCCCTAACGGGGACCCAAACTATGGCTACACCTTC
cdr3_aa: CASSPNGDPNYGYTF

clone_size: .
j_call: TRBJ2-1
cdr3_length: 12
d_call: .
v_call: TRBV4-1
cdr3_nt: TGCGCCAGCAGCCAAGGAGTTAATGAGCAGTTCTTC
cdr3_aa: CASSQGVNEQFF

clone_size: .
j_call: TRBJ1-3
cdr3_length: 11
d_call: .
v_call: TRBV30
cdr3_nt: TGTGCCTGGTTGGGAGGAAACACCATATATTTT
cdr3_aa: CAWLGGNTIYF

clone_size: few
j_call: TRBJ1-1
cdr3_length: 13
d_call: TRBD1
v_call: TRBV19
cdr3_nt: TGTGCCAGTAGTATTCTTCACAGGGGCGAAGCTTTCTTT
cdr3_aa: CASSILHRGEAFF

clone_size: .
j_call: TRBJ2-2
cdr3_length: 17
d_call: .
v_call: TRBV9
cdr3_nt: TGTGCCAGCAGTTCGGGGCGGGGGCATATGATCACCGGGGAGCTGTTTTTT
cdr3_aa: CASSSGRGHMITGELFF

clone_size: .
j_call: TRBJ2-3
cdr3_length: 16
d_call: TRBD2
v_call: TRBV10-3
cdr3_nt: TGTGCCATCAGTGAGTTGGGCGGGGAGGGACCAGATACGCAGTATTTT
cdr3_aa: CAISELGGEGPDTQYF

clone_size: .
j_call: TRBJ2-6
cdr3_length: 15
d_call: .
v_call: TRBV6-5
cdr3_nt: TGTGCCAGCAGCCCCATTAACTCTGGGGCCAACGTCCTGACTTTC
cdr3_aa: CASSPINSGANVLTF

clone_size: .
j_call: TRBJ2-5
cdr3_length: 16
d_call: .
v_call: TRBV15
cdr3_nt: TGTGCCACCAGCGGCGCAGTAGTAACAGGGAAAGAGACCCAGTACTTC
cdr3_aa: CATSGAVVTGKETQYF

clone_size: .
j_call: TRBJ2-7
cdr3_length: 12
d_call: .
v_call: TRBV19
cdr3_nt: TGTGCCAGTAGTATGGGTCAGTACGAGCAGTACTTC
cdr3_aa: CASSMGQYEQYF

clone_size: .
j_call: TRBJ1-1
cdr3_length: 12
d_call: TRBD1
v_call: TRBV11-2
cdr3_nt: TGTGCCAGCAGCTTCGGACAGGTTGAAGCTTTCTTT
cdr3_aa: CASSFGQVEAFF

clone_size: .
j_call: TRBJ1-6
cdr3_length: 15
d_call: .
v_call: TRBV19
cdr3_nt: TGTGCCAGTAGTATGGGCTCTAAACCAAATTCACCCCTCCACTTT
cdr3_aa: CASSMGSKPNSPLHF

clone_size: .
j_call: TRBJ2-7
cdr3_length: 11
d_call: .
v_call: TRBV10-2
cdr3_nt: TGCGCCAGCAGGGGGTTCTACGAGCAGTACTTC
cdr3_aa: CASRGFYEQYF

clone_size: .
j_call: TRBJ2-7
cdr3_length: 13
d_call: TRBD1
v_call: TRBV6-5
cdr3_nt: TGTGCCAGCAGCCCCGGGACAGCCTACGAGCAGTACTTC
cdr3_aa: CASSPGTAYEQYF

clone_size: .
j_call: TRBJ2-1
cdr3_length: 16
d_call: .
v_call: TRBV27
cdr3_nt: TGTGCCAGCAGTCCGACCCTGGACCTAAGCTACAATGAGCAGTTCTTC
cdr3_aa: CASSPTLDLSYNEQFF

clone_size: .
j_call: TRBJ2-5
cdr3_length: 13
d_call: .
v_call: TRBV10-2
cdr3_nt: TGCGCCAGCCGGCGGGCCGGGGAAGAGACCCAGTACTTC
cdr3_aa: CASRRAGEETQYF

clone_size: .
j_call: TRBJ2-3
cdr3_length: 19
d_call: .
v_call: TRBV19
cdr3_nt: TGTGCCAGTAGTATTCCCACTGGTTCCGGGGCAGCTGGCACAGATACGCAGTATTTT
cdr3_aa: CASSIPTGSGAAGTDTQYF

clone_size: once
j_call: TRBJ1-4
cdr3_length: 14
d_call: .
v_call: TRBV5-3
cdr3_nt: TGTGCCAGTCGTGGTCGGTCAACTAATGAAAAACTGTTTTTT
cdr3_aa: CASRGRSTNEKLFF

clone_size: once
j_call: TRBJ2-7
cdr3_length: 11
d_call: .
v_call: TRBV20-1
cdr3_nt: TGCAGTGCTAGATACTCCTACGAGCAGTACTTC
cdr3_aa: CSARYSYEQYF

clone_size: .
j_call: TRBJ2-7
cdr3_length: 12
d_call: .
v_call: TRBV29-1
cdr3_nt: TGCAGCATAAGGGACACACTCTACGAGCAGTACTTC
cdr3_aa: CSIRDTLYEQYF

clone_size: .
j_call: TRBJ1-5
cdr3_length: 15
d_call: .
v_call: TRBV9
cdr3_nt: TGTGCCAGCAGCCCTTCTGGAGGGAGCAATCAGCCCCAGCATTTT
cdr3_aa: CASSPSGGSNQPQHF

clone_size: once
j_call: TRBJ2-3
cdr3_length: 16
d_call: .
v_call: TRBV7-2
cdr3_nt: TGTGCCAGCAGCTTAGTTTTGCCGGGGGGCACAGATACGCAGTATTTT
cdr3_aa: CASSLVLPGGTDTQYF

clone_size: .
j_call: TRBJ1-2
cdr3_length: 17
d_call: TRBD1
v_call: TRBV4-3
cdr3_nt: TGCGCCAGCAGCCAAGATCGGCCTCAGGGGGCTAACTATGGCTACACCTTC
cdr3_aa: CASSQDRPQGANYGYTF

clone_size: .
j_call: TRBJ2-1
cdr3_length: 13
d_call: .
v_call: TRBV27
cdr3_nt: TGTGCCAGCAGTTTATCTAGTTTTGATGAGCAGTTCTTC
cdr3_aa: CASSLSSFDEQFF

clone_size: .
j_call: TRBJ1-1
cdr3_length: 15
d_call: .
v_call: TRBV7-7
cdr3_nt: TGTGCCAGCAGCCCCCTAGTAAATGGGGCCACTGAAGCTTTCTTT
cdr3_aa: CASSPLVNGATEAFF

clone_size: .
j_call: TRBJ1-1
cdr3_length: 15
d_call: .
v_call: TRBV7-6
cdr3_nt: TGTGCCAGCAGCTTAGATCTTTGGGCGAACACTGAAGCTTTCTTT
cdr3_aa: CASSLDLWANTEAFF

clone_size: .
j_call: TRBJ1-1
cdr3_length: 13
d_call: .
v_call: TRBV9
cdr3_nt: TGTGCCAGCAGCGTAGGATACATATCTGAAGCTTTCTTT
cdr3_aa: CASSVGYISEAFF

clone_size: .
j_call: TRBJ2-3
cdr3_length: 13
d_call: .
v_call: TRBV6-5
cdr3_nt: TGTGCCAGCTTAGGCGGGAGCACAGATACGCAGTATTTT
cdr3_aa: CASLGGSTDTQYF

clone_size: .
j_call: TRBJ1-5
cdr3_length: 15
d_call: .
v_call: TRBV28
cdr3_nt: TGTGCCAGCAGTTTCAATATTTATAGCAATCAGCCCCAGCATTTT
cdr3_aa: CASSFNIYSNQPQHF

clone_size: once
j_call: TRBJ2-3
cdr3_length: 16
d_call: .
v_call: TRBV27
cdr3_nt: TGTGCCAGCAGTTTACATCCAGGGGTCTGGCCAGATACGCAGTATTTT
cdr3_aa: CASSLHPGVWPDTQYF